Listed below are T cell receptor beta chains from one sample, sequenced in a study of blood T cell repertoires in COVID-19. Generated by immunoSEQ multiplex PCR, the TCRdb table keeps only in-frame clones and is missing some. The sample includes about 85,000 clones, more than 60% of them seen just once. The sample comprised peripheral blood. These receptors were collected from an older man with acute or convalescent COVID-19. Each CDR3 is given with its conserved first and last residue. Fields, in order: clone size, D gene, J gene, V gene, CDR3 protein, CDR3 DNA. The D gene is left open where the match is weak. Rows may omit the clone size; those that give it use once, few, many or a size class.

clone_size: -; d_call: -; j_call: TRBJ1-2; v_call: TRBV5-1; cdr3_aa: CASKDSSSGYTF; cdr3_nt: TGCGCCAGCAAGGATAGCTCGAGTGGCTACACCTTC
clone_size: few; d_call: TRBD1; j_call: TRBJ2-1; v_call: TRBV28; cdr3_aa: CASRSRDREIDEQFF; cdr3_nt: TGTGCCAGCAGAAGCCGGGACAGGGAGATCGATGAGCAGTTCTTC
clone_size: -; d_call: -; j_call: TRBJ1-5; v_call: TRBV2; cdr3_aa: CASSLGAQPQHF; cdr3_nt: TGTGCCAGCAGTCTGGGGGCTCAGCCCCAGCATTTT
clone_size: -; d_call: TRBD1; j_call: TRBJ2-7; v_call: TRBV18; cdr3_aa: CASSPGGQGAPEQYF; cdr3_nt: TGTGCCAGCTCACCAGGAGGGCAGGGGGCGCCTGAGCAGTACTTC
clone_size: -; d_call: TRBD2; j_call: TRBJ2-3; v_call: TRBV2; cdr3_aa: CASRTLAGGTNLYFTDTQYF; cdr3_nt: TGTGCCAGCAGAACACTAGCGGGGGGTACCAATTTATACTTCACAGATACGCAGTATTTT
clone_size: -; d_call: -; j_call: TRBJ2-1; v_call: TRBV24-1; cdr3_aa: CATSGRTYNEQFF; cdr3_nt: TGTGCCACCAGTGGCAGGACCTACAATGAGCAGTTCTTC
clone_size: -; d_call: TRBD2; j_call: TRBJ2-1; v_call: TRBV24-1; cdr3_aa: CATGLAGATSPNEQFF; cdr3_nt: TGTGCCACCGGGCTAGCGGGGGCCACCTCTCCCAATGAGCAGTTCTTC
clone_size: -; d_call: TRBD1; j_call: TRBJ2-2; v_call: TRBV5-4; cdr3_aa: CASRLTGDTGELFF; cdr3_nt: TGTGCCAGCAGGTTAACAGGGGACACCGGGGAGCTGTTTTTT
clone_size: -; d_call: -; j_call: TRBJ2-3; v_call: TRBV5-1; cdr3_aa: CASSLEGSDTQYF; cdr3_nt: TGCGCCAGCAGCTTGGAGGGGTCAGATACGCAGTATTTT
clone_size: -; d_call: -; j_call: TRBJ2-5; v_call: TRBV5-1; cdr3_aa: CASSLDTAQETQYF; cdr3_nt: TGCGCCAGCAGCTTGGATACAGCTCAAGAGACCCAGTACTTC
clone_size: -; d_call: TRBD2; j_call: TRBJ2-1; v_call: TRBV5-1; cdr3_aa: CASSSYFSGVMTYNEQFF; cdr3_nt: TGCGCCAGCAGCTCATATTTTAGCGGGGTAATGACCTACAATGAGCAGTTCTTC
clone_size: -; d_call: -; j_call: TRBJ1-3; v_call: TRBV7-9; cdr3_aa: CASSLGSGNGNTIYF; cdr3_nt: TGTGCCAGCAGCTTAGGGTCAGGGAATGGAAACACCATATATTTT
clone_size: -; d_call: -; j_call: TRBJ1-6; v_call: TRBV2; cdr3_aa: CASRAGEKSPLHF; cdr3_nt: TGTGCCAGCAGGGCAGGGGAGAAATCACCCCTCCACTTT
clone_size: -; d_call: -; j_call: TRBJ1-3; v_call: TRBV28; cdr3_aa: CASSLIGGKGNTIYF; cdr3_nt: TGTGCCAGCAGTTTAATCGGGGGAAAGGGAAACACCATATATTTT
clone_size: -; d_call: -; j_call: TRBJ1-6; v_call: TRBV6-1; cdr3_aa: CASSESRGAPLHF; cdr3_nt: TGTGCCAGCAGTGAATCCAGGGGTGCTCCCCTCCACTTT
clone_size: once; d_call: -; j_call: TRBJ2-7; v_call: TRBV6-5; cdr3_aa: CASIRGNTYEQYF; cdr3_nt: TGTGCCAGCATAAGAGGAAATACCTACGAGCAGTACTTC
clone_size: -; d_call: -; j_call: TRBJ2-3; v_call: TRBV10-1; cdr3_aa: CASSELVGGPRDTQYF; cdr3_nt: TGCGCCAGCAGTGAGTTGGTGGGGGGGCCGAGGGATACGCAGTATTTT
clone_size: -; d_call: TRBD1; j_call: TRBJ1-1; v_call: TRBV29-1; cdr3_aa: CSTGQLNTEAFF; cdr3_nt: TGCAGCACGGGACAGTTGAACACTGAAGCTTTCTTT
clone_size: few; d_call: -; j_call: TRBJ2-1; v_call: TRBV7-9; cdr3_aa: CASSLGHPGNEQFF; cdr3_nt: TGTGCCAGCAGCTTAGGTCATCCGGGAAATGAGCAGTTCTTC
clone_size: -; d_call: TRBD2; j_call: TRBJ2-5; v_call: TRBV28; cdr3_aa: CASSRTSGETQYF; cdr3_nt: TGTGCCAGCAGTCGGACTAGCGGAGAGACCCAGTACTTC
clone_size: -; d_call: -; j_call: TRBJ1-1; v_call: TRBV7-6; cdr3_aa: CASSLAEGPHEAFF; cdr3_nt: TGTGCCAGCAGCTTAGCGGAGGGACCACATGAAGCTTTCTTT
clone_size: -; d_call: TRBD1; j_call: TRBJ1-1; v_call: TRBV12-3/TRBV12-4; cdr3_aa: CASQGGWGTEAFF; cdr3_nt: TGTGCCAGCCAAGGGGGCTGGGGCACTGAAGCTTTCTTT